This TCR beta chain is from a study of persistence of HIV-infected CD4 T cells. The CDR3 has 13 amino acids. The germline V and J ends were trimmed by 6 bases and 8 bases, with 16 bases remaining between them. Germline CDR1 is LNHDA and CDR2 is SQIVND (reference sequence). The stimulus was lysate of CMV-infected fibroblasts, about 11 ug/mL. CD40L/CD69 double-negative CD45RO-high memory CD4+ T cells were collected. General study results and limits: Antigen-responding cells were enriched for degenerate expanded CDR3beta sequences. TCR oligoclonality correlated with proviral oligoclonality in the same sorted populations.

Concerning this clone itself: Its antigen is currently unknown.

The immunoSEQ assay was version 4, run in survey mode. The method was immunoSEQ multiplex PCR; TCRdb's version includes in-frame clones alone and lacks a portion of them. The sample records about 40,000 clones, around 80% being singletons. The chain joins TRBV19 to TRBJ1-2; no clear D gene. The input for sequencing was CD4+ T cells sorted from PBMCs after approximately 20-hour stimulation, taken from a patient who received antiretroviral therapy. This TCR was sampled from an adult man with HIV who was CMV-seropositive. This CDR3 reads CASRLKILGGYTF. For the CDR3, the DNA is TGTGCCAGTAGACTCAAGATCCTAGGGGGCTACACCTTC.